This TCR beta chain was profiled in a study of T-cell memory formation after mild COVID-19. The study, taken as a whole, reports: Pre-infection memory carried some responding clones, suggesting that cross-reactive memory joined.

5'RACE, which relied on constant-segment primers, yielded TCR alpha and TCR beta cDNA libraries carrying sample barcodes and UMIs. TCRdb itself ran the 5' RACE reads through MiXCR, one entry per CDR3 protein. The sample lists about 390,000 distinct CDR3 sequences, around a fifth occurring once. This CDR3 is built from 15 residues. Germline values: CDR1 MNHEY, CDR2 SVGAGI. V was shortened by 0 bases and J by 6 bases, with 12 bases between the two germline ends. Worth noting for this clonotype: Its target is unknown.

The origin of this receptor is an adult woman who had mild COVID-19 (a few samples of this study predate the infection). Cell type and time point are not known. The V call is TRBV6-5, the J call TRBJ2-1; D is ambiguous. Sequencing was done on a sample of PBMCs or a T cell subset sorted from them (not recorded which). CDR3 DNA sequence: TGTGCCAGCAGTTACTCGAATCGGGCACGCAATGAGCAGTTCTTC. Protein sequence: CASSYSNRARNEQFF.